A selection of T cell receptor beta chains follows, all from one sample in a study of cytomegalovirus exposure and HLA in healthy donors. The repertoire was sequenced with immunoSEQ multiplex PCR; TCRdb's copy has only in-frame clones and lacks some. The table for this sample gives some 83,000 clones. Sequencing input: PBMCs. These receptors came from a woman under 40 in good health and CMV-seronegative. The CDR3 runs from the conserved cysteine through the conserved F or W. Fields, in order: V gene, J gene, D gene, CDR3 DNA, CDR3 protein. A D gene is named only where the DNA matches it firmly.

v_gene: TRBV6-5
j_gene: TRBJ2-3
d_gene: TRBD2
CDR3nt: TGTGCCAGCAGGCCAACTAGCGGGAGAACAGATAAGCAGTATTTT
CDR3aa: CASRPTSGRTDKQYF

v_gene: TRBV29-1
j_gene: TRBJ2-1
d_gene: -
CDR3nt: TGCAGCGGGCGACGCGGGCATGAGCAGTTCTTC
CDR3aa: CSGRRGHEQFF

v_gene: TRBV19
j_gene: TRBJ2-4
d_gene: TRBD2
CDR3nt: TGTGCCAGTAGTGGGCACGGGGGGAACATTCAGTACTTC
CDR3aa: CASSGHGGNIQYF

v_gene: TRBV11-2
j_gene: TRBJ2-7
d_gene: TRBD1
CDR3nt: TGTGCCAGCAGCCACAGTAGGGGGCGTTACGAGCAGTACTTC
CDR3aa: CASSHSRGRYEQYF

v_gene: TRBV18
j_gene: TRBJ1-1
d_gene: -
CDR3nt: TGTGCCAGCTCACCATTAGAGAACACTGAAGCTTTCTTT
CDR3aa: CASSPLENTEAFF

v_gene: TRBV6-5
j_gene: TRBJ2-1
d_gene: -
CDR3nt: TGTGCCAGCAAGCGGGGGACAGCAGACAATGAGCAGTTCTTC
CDR3aa: CASKRGTADNEQFF

v_gene: TRBV2
j_gene: TRBJ1-1
d_gene: TRBD1
CDR3nt: TGTGCCAGCAGCATACAGGGGACCTTGAACACTGAAGCTTTCTTT
CDR3aa: CASSIQGTLNTEAFF

v_gene: TRBV7-9
j_gene: TRBJ2-7
d_gene: -
CDR3nt: TGTGCCAGCAGCTTAGCGACGGGTTACTACTACGAGCAGTACTTC
CDR3aa: CASSLATGYYYEQYF

v_gene: TRBV25-1
j_gene: TRBJ2-3
d_gene: TRBD1
CDR3nt: TGTGCCAGCAGTGACCGGACAGGGCCCACAGATACGCAGTATTTT
CDR3aa: CASSDRTGPTDTQYF

v_gene: TRBV27
j_gene: TRBJ1-1
d_gene: TRBD1
CDR3nt: TGTGCCAGCAGGGGACTGACAGGGGGCATCACTGAAGCTTTCTTT
CDR3aa: CASRGLTGGITEAFF

v_gene: TRBV19
j_gene: TRBJ2-6
d_gene: TRBD1
CDR3nt: TGTGCCAGTAGTTTTGGACAGGGGGCGTACGGGGCCAACGTCCTGACTTTC
CDR3aa: CASSFGQGAYGANVLTF

v_gene: TRBV4-2
j_gene: TRBJ1-5
d_gene: -
CDR3nt: TGTGCCAGCAGCCAAGAGAGGAATCAGCCCCAGCATTTT
CDR3aa: CASSQERNQPQHF

v_gene: TRBV13
j_gene: TRBJ1-1
d_gene: TRBD1
CDR3nt: TGTGCCAGCAGCTTATCAGGGGGCACTGAAGCTTTCTTT
CDR3aa: CASSLSGGTEAFF

v_gene: TRBV19
j_gene: TRBJ1-6
d_gene: TRBD1
CDR3nt: TGTGCCAGTAGGACAGGGAATTCACCCCTCCACTTT
CDR3aa: CASRTGNSPLHF

v_gene: TRBV5-8
j_gene: TRBJ1-1
d_gene: -
CDR3nt: TGTGCCAGCAGCTACGGAGGTATCACTGAAGCTTTCTTT
CDR3aa: CASSYGGITEAFF

v_gene: TRBV29-1
j_gene: TRBJ1-4
d_gene: -
CDR3nt: TGCAGCGTTACGGGGGGGGACGGGGAAAAACTGTTTTTT
CDR3aa: CSVTGGDGEKLFF

v_gene: TRBV18
j_gene: TRBJ1-4
d_gene: -
CDR3nt: TGTGCCAGCTCGTCGCAGGTGTCTGCAACTAATGAAAAACTGTTTTTT
CDR3aa: CASSSQVSATNEKLFF

v_gene: TRBV19
j_gene: TRBJ1-5
d_gene: -
CDR3nt: TGTGCCAGTAGTATAAAAGGAGTGGGCAATCAGCCCCAGCATTTT
CDR3aa: CASSIKGVGNQPQHF

v_gene: TRBV19
j_gene: TRBJ1-5
d_gene: -
CDR3nt: TGTGCCAGTAGTGGAACTAGGACCGGCAATCAGCCCCAGCATTTT
CDR3aa: CASSGTRTGNQPQHF

v_gene: TRBV4-2
j_gene: TRBJ2-1
d_gene: -
CDR3nt: TGTGCCAGCAGCCAAGCGGACTCTTGGAATGAGCAGTTCTTC
CDR3aa: CASSQADSWNEQFF

v_gene: TRBV6-6
j_gene: TRBJ2-6
d_gene: -
CDR3nt: TGTGCCAGCAACTCTGGACAGTCCGGGGCCAACGTCCTGACTTTC
CDR3aa: CASNSGQSGANVLTF

v_gene: TRBV6-1
j_gene: TRBJ1-2
d_gene: -
CDR3nt: TGTGCCAGCAGTGAATACACTAACTATGGCTACACCTTC
CDR3aa: CASSEYTNYGYTF

v_gene: TRBV29-1
j_gene: TRBJ1-1
d_gene: -
CDR3nt: TGCAGCTCCAAAAAGCAAGATAACGCTGAAGCTTTCTTT
CDR3aa: CSSKKQDNAEAFF

v_gene: TRBV23-1
j_gene: TRBJ1-2
d_gene: TRBD1
CDR3nt: TGCGCCAGCAGTCAATTTTTTCCCGGGACAGGGGAATCTGGCTACACCTTC
CDR3aa: CASSQFFPGTGESGYTF

v_gene: TRBV30
j_gene: TRBJ2-7
d_gene: -
CDR3nt: TGTTCCTGGAGTGGGGCAACGGGGGCCTACGAGCAGTACTTC
CDR3aa: CSWSGATGAYEQYF